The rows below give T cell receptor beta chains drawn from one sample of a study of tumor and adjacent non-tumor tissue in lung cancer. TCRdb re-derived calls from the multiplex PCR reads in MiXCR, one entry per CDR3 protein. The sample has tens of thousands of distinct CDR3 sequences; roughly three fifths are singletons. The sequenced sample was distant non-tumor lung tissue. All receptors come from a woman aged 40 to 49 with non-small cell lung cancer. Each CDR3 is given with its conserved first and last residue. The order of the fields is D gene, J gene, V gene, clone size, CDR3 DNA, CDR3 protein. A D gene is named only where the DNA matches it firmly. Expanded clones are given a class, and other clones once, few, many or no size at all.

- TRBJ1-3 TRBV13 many TGTGCCAGCAGCTTAAAAGCAGGCGGTGGAAACACCATATATTTT CASSLKAGGGNTIYF
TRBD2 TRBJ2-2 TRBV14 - TGTGCCAGCAGCGAGAAAATAGCGGGAAACACCGGGGAGCCGTTTTTT CASSEKIAGNTGEPFF
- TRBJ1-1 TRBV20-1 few TGCAGTGCTACGACGTCAGGGAAAGCTTTCTTT CSATTSGKAFF
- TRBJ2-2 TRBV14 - TGTGCCAGCAGTCAGCAATCGGGGCCCACCGGGGAGCTGTTTTTT CASSQQSGPTGELFF
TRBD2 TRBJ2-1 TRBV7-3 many TGTGCCAGCAGCTTAACGGGGGGGTGGGGTAACAATGAGCAGTTCTTC CASSLTGGWGNNEQFF
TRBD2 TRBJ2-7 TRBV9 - TGTGCCAGCAGCGTAAGTAGCGGGAAAACCTACGAGCAGTACTTC CASSVSSGKTYEQYF
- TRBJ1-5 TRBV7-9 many TGTGCCAGCAGCGCCAACACAGGGCGCAATCAGCCCCAGCATTTT CASSANTGRNQPQHF
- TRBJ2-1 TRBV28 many TGTGCCAGCAGTCTCCCGGCGGCTAGCGCCCTCAATGAGCAGTTCTTC CASSLPAASALNEQFF
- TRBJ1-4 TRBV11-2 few TGTGCCAGCAGCTTAAGGATTGGTGAAAAGCTGTTTTTT CASSLRIGEKLFF
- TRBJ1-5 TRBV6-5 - TGTGCTAGCAGTCCAGGACATGGTGATCAGCCCCAGCATTTT CASSPGHGDQPQHF
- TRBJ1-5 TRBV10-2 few TGCGCCAGCGGTGATCGCAGCAATCAGCCCCAGCATTTT CASGDRSNQPQHF
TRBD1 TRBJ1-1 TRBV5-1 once TGCGCCAACAGCCCGCGGACAGGGGAGGACACTGAAGCTTTCTTT CANSPRTGEDTEAFF
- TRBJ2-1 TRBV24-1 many TGTGCCACCCGGGGCAGGGGGGAGTCCTACAATGAGCAGTTCTTC CATRGRGESYNEQFF
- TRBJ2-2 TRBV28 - TGTGCCAGCAGCCAAATGGGTATCGGGGAGCTGTTTTTT CASSQMGIGELFF
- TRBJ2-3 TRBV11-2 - TGTGCCTGCATCCCTCTAAGCGCGGCAGATACACAGTATTTT CACIPLSAADTQYF
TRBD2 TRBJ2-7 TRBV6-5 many TGTGCCACCTTCCGGGGGGACGGGGCCTACGAGCAGTACTTC CATFRGDGAYEQYF
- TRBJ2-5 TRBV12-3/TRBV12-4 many TGTGCCAGCAGTTTAACGCTCGGGGGGCACAGGGAGACCCAGTACTTC CASSLTLGGHRETQYF
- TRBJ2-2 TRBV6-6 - TGTGCCAGCGCCCGGGACGACACCGGGAAGCTGTTTTTT CASARDDTGKLFF
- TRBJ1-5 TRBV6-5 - TGTGCCAGCAGTCATGACCAATATAGCAGTCAGCCCCAGCATTTT CASSHDQYSSQPQHF
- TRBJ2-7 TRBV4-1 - TGTGCCAGCAGGCACAAGGGGGGAGAGCAGTACTTC CASRHKGGEQYF
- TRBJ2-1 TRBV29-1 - TGCAACGTTGCCGCGGGACACATCTACAATGAGCAGCTCTTC CNVAAGHIYNEQLF
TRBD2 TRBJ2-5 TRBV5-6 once TGTGCCAGCAGCTTGTTCTGGGGTAGCGGGAGTTCAGTAGAGACCCAGTACTTC CASSLFWGSGSSVETQYF
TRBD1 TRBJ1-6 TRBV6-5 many TGTGCCAGCAGTAAGACAGGGTCACCCCTCCACTTT CASSKTGSPLHF
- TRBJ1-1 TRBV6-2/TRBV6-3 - TGTGCCTGTAGTCAGCAGAATCGGAACACTGAAGCTTTCTTT CACSQQNRNTEAFF
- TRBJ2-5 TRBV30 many TGTGCCTGGAGCCCCATACAGGTTGGAGAGACCCAGTACTTC CAWSPIQVGETQYF
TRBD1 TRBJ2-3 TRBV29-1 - TGCAGTGTCGGAGTTATGGGGACAGATACGCAGTGTTTT CSVGVMGTDTQCF
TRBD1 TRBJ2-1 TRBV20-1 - TGCAGTGTACAGGGGTCTTGGGAGCAGTTCTTC CSVQGSWEQFF
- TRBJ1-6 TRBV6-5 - TGTGTCACCAGTTACCAGGGTTCCTATAATTCGCCCCTCCACTTT CVTSYQGSYNSPLHF
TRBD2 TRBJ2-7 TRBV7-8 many TGTGCCAGCAGCTCTAGCGGAAGCTCCTACGAGCAGTACTTC CASSSSGSSYEQYF
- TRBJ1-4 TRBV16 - TGTGCCAGCAGCCACAACCGGGGGCCCTCAGCTAATGAAAAACTGTTTTTT CASSHNRGPSANEKLFF
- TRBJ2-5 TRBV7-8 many TGTGCCAGCAGCTTAGCCTCGGTCCAAGAGACCCAGTACTTC CASSLASVQETQYF
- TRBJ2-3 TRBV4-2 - TGTGCCAGCGGCCAAGGCCCCGTAACAGATACGCAGTATTTT CASGQGPVTDTQYF
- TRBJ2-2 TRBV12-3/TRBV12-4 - TGTGCCAGTAGGAGAAACACCGAGGAGCTGTTTTTT CASRRNTEELFF
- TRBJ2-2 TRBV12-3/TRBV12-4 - TGTTCCAGCAAGTATAGTAGGGGCACCGGGGAGCTGTTTTTT CSSKYSRGTGELFF
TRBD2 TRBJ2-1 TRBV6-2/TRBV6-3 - TGTGTCAGCAGACCCCTACTAGCGGGAGATCACAATGAGCAGTTCTTC CVSRPLLAGDHNEQFF
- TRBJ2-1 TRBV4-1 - TGCGCCAGCAGCCGAGATCTGGGTTTAGAAGTCAATGAGCAGTTCTTC CASSRDLGLEVNEQFF
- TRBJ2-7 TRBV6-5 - TGTGCCAACAGTCGGGCCCCCATCGTGCAGTACTTC CANSRAPIVQYF
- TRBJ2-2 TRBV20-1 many TGCAGTGCTCCGCCGGGACATGACACCGGGGAGCTGTTTTTT CSAPPGHDTGELFF
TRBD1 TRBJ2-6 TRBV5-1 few TGCGCCAGCAGCGGAAGGACAGGGTTCGGGGCCAACGTCCTGACTTTC CASSGRTGFGANVLTF
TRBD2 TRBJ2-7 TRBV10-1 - TGCGCTAGCATCGAACAGGACGGGACTAGCGGGAGGGCCTGGTACGAGCAGTACTTC CASIEQDGTSGRAWYEQYF
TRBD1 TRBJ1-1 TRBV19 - TGTACCAGTACCCCTATAGGACAGGGGAATATGAACACTGAAGCTTTCTTT CTSTPIGQGNMNTEAFF
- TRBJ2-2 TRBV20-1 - TGCAGTGCTAGAGGCGACAGAGACACCGGGGAGCTGTTTTTT CSARGDRDTGELFF
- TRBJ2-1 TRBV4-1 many TGCGCCAGCTATGCGGGGAATGAGCAGTTCTTC CASYAGNEQFF
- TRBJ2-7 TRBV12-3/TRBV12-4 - TGTGCCAGCAGTCAGCCGGGACACAAAGACTTCTACGAGCAGTACTTC CASSQPGHKDFYEQYF
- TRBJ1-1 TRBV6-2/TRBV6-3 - TGTATCAGCAGTTACCAGCAGAACACTGAAGCTTTCTTT CISSYQQNTEAFF
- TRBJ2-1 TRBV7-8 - TGCACCAGCAGCGACCAGGGATTAGCCACTCGTGGCTTC CTSSDQGLATRGF
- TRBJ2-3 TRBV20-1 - TGCAGTGCCGACCTCGCCACTGGACTAGCAAGGGGGCACGTGCAGTATTTT CSADLATGLARGHVQYF
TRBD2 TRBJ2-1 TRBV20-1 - TGTAGTGCTAGATCGGCTAGCGGGGATTCGGTCAATGAGCAGTTCTTC CSARSASGDSVNEQFF
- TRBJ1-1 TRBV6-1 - TGTGCCAGCAGTGAAAGTCTGAATTCGCCAGCGTTCAACACTGAAGCTTTCTTT CASSESLNSPAFNTEAFF
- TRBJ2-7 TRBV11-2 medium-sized TGTGCCAGCAGCTTAGAAGACCGCTACGAGCAGTACTTC CASSLEDRYEQYF
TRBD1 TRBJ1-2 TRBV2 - TGTGCCAGCACTCGGCCAGGGGGCTATGGCTACACCTTC CASTRPGGYGYTF
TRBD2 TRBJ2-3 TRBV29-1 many TGCAGCGTGGTGGGGCTAGCGGCTAGCACAGATACGCAGTATTTT CSVVGLAASTDTQYF
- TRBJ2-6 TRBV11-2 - TGTGCCAGCAGCTGGTCAGACTTCTCTGCGGCCAATGTCCTGACTTTC CASSWSDFSAANVLTF
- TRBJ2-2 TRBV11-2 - TGTGCCAGCAGCCTGGCTAGTTCTTCGAACACCGGGGAGCTGTTTTTT CASSLASSSNTGELFF
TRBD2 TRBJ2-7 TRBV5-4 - TGTGCCGGCAGCTTGAATAGCGGGAGGGCCGGCTACGAGCAGTACTTC CAGSLNSGRAGYEQYF